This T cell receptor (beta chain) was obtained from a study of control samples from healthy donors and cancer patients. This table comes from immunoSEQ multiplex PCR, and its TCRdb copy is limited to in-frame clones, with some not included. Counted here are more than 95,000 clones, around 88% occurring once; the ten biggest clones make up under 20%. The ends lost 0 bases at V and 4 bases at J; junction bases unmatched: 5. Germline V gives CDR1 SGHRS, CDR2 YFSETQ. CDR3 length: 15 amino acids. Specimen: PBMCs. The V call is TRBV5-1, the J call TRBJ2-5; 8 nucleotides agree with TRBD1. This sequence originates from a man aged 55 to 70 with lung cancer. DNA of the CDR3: TGCGCCAGCAGCTTGGCTGACAGGGGAGGAGAGACCCAGTACTTC. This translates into CASSLADRGGETQYF.